The source of this T cell receptor (beta chain) is a study of T cell responses to AZD1222 COVID-19 vaccine. The study, taken as a whole, reports: Nearly half of the spike-specific TCRs reportedly recognize variant regions that carry no mutations. Spike-wide coverage was observed for vaccine-associated CD4 TCRs, with dominant responses at 160-218 and 743-854. The repertoires were collected only after the peak T cell response.

This clone came up once. Its matching antigen is unknown. Sequencing was performed with immunoSEQ multiplex PCR; in TCRdb, only in-frame clones are kept and a portion is missing. Of roughly 150,000 clones in the sample, about nine tenths are singletons; the top ten hold 1.6%. In germline, CDR1 is MGHDK, CDR2 SYGVNS. The ends were cut back, 8 bases at V and 10 bases at J, with 15 bases in the middle. CDR3 length: 13 residues. This receptor was identified in an adult in good health. This chain uses TRBV25-1 with TRBJ1-6; unclear D gene. Sequencing was performed on peripheral blood, taken on day 0 of AZD1222 vaccination. CDR3 protein: CASRPGGISPLHF. CDR3 bases: TGTGCCAGCCGGCCCGGCGGAATATCACCCCTCCACTTT.